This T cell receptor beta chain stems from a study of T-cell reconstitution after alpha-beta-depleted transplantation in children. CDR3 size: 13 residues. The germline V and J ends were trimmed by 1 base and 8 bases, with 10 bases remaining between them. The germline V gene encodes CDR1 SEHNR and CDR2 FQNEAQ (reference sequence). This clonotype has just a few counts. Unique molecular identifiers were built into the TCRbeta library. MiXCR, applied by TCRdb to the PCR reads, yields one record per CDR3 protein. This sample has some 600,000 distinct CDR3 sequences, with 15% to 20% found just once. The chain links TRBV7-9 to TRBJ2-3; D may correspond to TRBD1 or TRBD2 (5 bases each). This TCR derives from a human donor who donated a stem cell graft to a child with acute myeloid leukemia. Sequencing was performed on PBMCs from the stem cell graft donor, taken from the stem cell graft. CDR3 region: CASSLGGEATQYF. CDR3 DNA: TGTGCCAGCAGCTTAGGAGGGGAAGCTACGCAGTATTTT.